These 23 T cell receptor beta chains came from one sample sequenced in a study of tumor and adjacent non-tumor tissue in lung cancer listed by TCRdb under 2018. The receptor library was made with multiplex PCR. This sample was sequenced with an Illumina HiSeq 2500. TCRbeta libraries were built by three rounds of nested PCR using primers (Table S4), following protocols modified from ARM-PCR. TCRdb trimmed the raw reads at Q25, called clones with MiXCR and kept productive beta chains. Records with the same CDR3 protein are collapsed into one entry carrying the most frequent genes and DNA. The sample has 70,000 to 90,000 distinct CDR3 sequences on record, approximately 78% of them singletons. Together, the top ten hold 40% to 65% of the sample. RNA was isolated from bulk, unsorted tissue, and RNA quality was assessed with a NanoDrop ND-1000 and an Agilent 2100. Distant non-tumor tissue taken more than 3 cm from the tumor edge was used as the normal lung sample.

The sequenced material came from distant non-tumor lung tissue. Source of these receptors: a man in his sixties with non-small cell lung cancer.

The chain carries TRBV11-3 and TRBJ2-5; D may match TRBD1 or TRBD2 (5 bases each). This CDR3 is built from 14 residues. CDR1 is SGHNT, CDR2 YENEEA, per germline. The V end lost 7 bases, the J end lost 5 bases, and 17 bases lay between the germline ends. The CDR3 reads CASNTRVWGETQYF. As DNA, the CDR3 is TGTGCCAGCAACACTAGGGTGTGGGGGGAGACCCAGTACTTC. The variable domain in full, completed from reference TRBV11-3 and TRBJ2-5, reads EAGVVQSPRYKIIEKKQPVAFWCNPISGHNTLYWYLQNLGQGPELLIRYENEEAVDDSQLPKDRFSAERLKGVDSTLKIQPAELGDSAVYLCASNTRVWGETQYFGPGTRLLVL.

This clonotype has only one observation. A much bigger clone sits one base away, suggesting this may be a read error. The chain couples TRBV12-3 or TRBV12-4 to TRBJ1-1; D is possibly TRBD1 (6 bases). V lost 6 bases and J 7 bases, leaving 15 bases between the germline ends. The CDR3 totals 13 residues. The chain's CDR3 is CASRQDRSSEAFF. CDR3 nucleotides: TGTGCCAGCAGACAAGACAGGAGCAGTGAAGCTTTCTTT.

Note on this clonotype: Mismatch with germline at one junction end may stem from a read error. The chain couples TRBV6-1 to TRBJ1-3; D gene uncertain. The CDR3 totals 12 residues. CDR1 and CDR2 from the germline V gene are MNHNS and SASEGT. CDR3 bases: TGTGCCACCTGGACTAGCCGAAACACCAAATATTTT. Its protein product is CATWTSRNTKYF.

Remarks on this clonotype: This may stem from a read error, because a much larger clone lies one nucleotide away. No conserved phenylalanine or tryptophan ends this CDR3, so it is likely a read error. Here the CDR3 reads CASSLVAGYGNEQFI. The DNA of the CDR3 is TGTGCCAGCAGCTTGGTGGCAGGTTATGGCAATGAGCAGTTCATC. The rearrangement links TRBV5-6 to TRBJ2-1; D is undetermined. The CDR3 is 15 residues long. V dropped 0 bases and J dropped 6 bases, with 13 bases sitting between them. CDR1 SGHDT and CDR2 YYEEEE come from the germline V gene.

This clonotype is labeled large. The rearrangement links TRBV20-1 to TRBJ2-7; the D is unclear. The CDR3 is 13 amino acids. V gave up 6 bases and J gave up 0 bases, with 12 bases separating them. Germline CDR1 is DFQATT and CDR2 is SNEGSKA (reference sequence). The CDR3 coding sequence is TGCAGTGCGTACGCAGCTAGCTCCTACGAGCAGTACTTC. Its protein product is CSAYAASSYEQYF.

The chain employs TRBV29-1 and TRBJ2-2; the D gene is possibly TRBD2 (5 bases). The CDR3 consists of 12 residues. Trimming removed 4 bases from V and 13 bases from J, with 16 bases in between. CDR1 is SQVTM, CDR2 ANQGSEA, per germline. CDR3 protein: CSVGRHSEGLFF. The CDR3 nucleotides read TGCAGCGTTGGGCGACATTCCGAGGGGCTGTTTTTT.

Comment on this clonotype: The junction differs from germline at one of its ends, possibly a read error. This chain links TRBV20-1 with TRBJ2-7, with D perhaps TRBD2 (5 bases). The CDR3 length is 16 residues. Germline lookup yields CDR1 DFQATT and CDR2 SNEGSKA (reference sequence). The CDR3 sequence is CSARPKGEGFSSEQYF. The CDR3 DNA reads as TGCAGTGCTAGACCGAAAGGAGAGGGTTTCTCCTCCGAGCAGTACTTC.

The chain combines TRBV29-1 with TRBJ2-5; D remains ambiguous. Germline values: CDR1 SQVTM, CDR2 ANQGSEA. V lost 6 bases and J 5 bases, leaving 13 bases between the germline ends. The CDR3 runs 12 residues. The CDR3 here is CSVAALVETQYF. CDR3 sequence (DNA): TGCAGCGTCGCCGCCCTCGTTGAGACCCAGTACTTC.

Regarding this clonotype: One end of the junction is discordant with germline, which a read error may explain. CDR3 nucleotides: TGTGCCAGCAGCCAATCTTTTGGGCCAGGCCGAGAGCAGTTTTTT. As protein: CASSQSFGPGREQFF. The V call is TRBV4-2, the J call TRBJ2-3; unclear D gene. This CDR3 comprises 15 residues. Germline CDR1 LGHNA, CDR2 YNFKEQ.

For this clonotype: Since no conserved phenylalanine or tryptophan closes the CDR3, a read error is the likely cause. V usage is TRBV4-2 and J usage is TRBJ2-7; no clear D. Germline V gene sequence: CDR1 LGHNA, CDR2 YNFKEQ. The length of the CDR3 is 14 residues. The CDR3 region is CVSSQDLTVLEQYS. The DNA for the CDR3 is TGTGTCAGCAGCCAAGATTTGACTGTCCTGGAACAGTACTCC.

About this clonotype: This may stem from a read error, because a much larger clone lies one nucleotide away. The V call is TRBV12-3 or TRBV12-4, the J call TRBJ2-1, with 8 bases matching TRBD1. Trimming cost V 1 base and J 5 bases; bases outside gene matches: 19. This CDR3 is 20 amino acids long. CDR3 in amino acids: CASSLVSGHAGGAKNNEQFF. CDR3 nucleotide sequence: TGTGCCAGCAGTTTAGTTTCTGGGCATGCAGGGGGCGCGAAGAACAATGAGCAGTTCTTC.

This clonotype was counted a single time. At one end, the junction sequence differs from germline, possibly due to a read error. J is TRBJ2-5 and V is TRBV6-5; a possible D gene is TRBD1 (6 bases). The CDR3 loop spans 14 amino acids. Germline values: CDR1 MNHEY, CDR2 SVGAGI. The chain's CDR3 is CASRWDNVQETQNF. In nucleotides, the CDR3 is TGTGCCAGCAGGTGGGACAACGTCCAAGAGACCCAGAACTTC.

A note on this clonotype: One end of the junction does not line up with germline, which may come from a read error. The CDR3 protein is CARSFRANTIYF. In DNA, the CDR3 is TGTGCCAGGAGCTTTCGAGCAAACACCATATATTTT. The rearrangement joins TRBV11-3 to TRBJ1-3; D unresolved. CDR1 and CDR2 (germline): SGHNT, YENEEA. CDR3 length equals 12 residues.

This clonotype was found a few times. A much larger clone is a single base away; this may be a read error. This rearrangement joins TRBV20-1 to TRBJ2-1; D perhaps matches TRBD2 (6 bases). Germline CDR1 DFQATT, CDR2 SNEGSKA (reference sequence). The CDR3 has 15 residues. CDR3 amino acids: CNAFGGENSYNEQFF. The CDR3 DNA follows: TGCAATGCCTTTGGCGGGGAGAACTCCTACAATGAGCAGTTCTTC.

V is TRBV5-4 and J is TRBJ2-3; weak D call: TRBD2 (6 bases). Germline V gene data show CDR1 as SGHNT and CDR2 as YYREEE (reference sequence). The V and J ends lost 7 bases and 3 bases respectively, with 15 bases between them. The CDR3 spans 14 residues. The CDR3 region has the DNA TGTGCCAGCGGAAATGGGGGGTATACAGATACGCAGTATTTT. Translation: CASGNGGYTDTQYF.

The count of this clonotype is one. The germline gene is not matched at one end of the junction; a read error may be the cause. The chain employs TRBV28 and TRBJ1-4; TRBD1 might be the D (5 bases). The CDR3 has 12 amino acids. CDR1 MDHEN and CDR2 SYDVKM come from the germline V gene. The CDR3 sequence is CACSFGGEKLFF. The DNA of the CDR3 is TGTGCCTGCAGTTTCGGGGGTGAAAAACTATTTTTT. Based on the CDR3 plus reference TRBV28 and TRBJ1-4, the full variable domain is DVKVTQSSRYLVKRTGEKVFLECVQDMDHENMFWYRQDPGLGLRLIYFSYDVKMKEKGDIPEGYSVSREKKERFSLILESASTNQTSMYLCACSFGGEKLFFGSGTQLSVL.

The chain is built from TRBV6-4 and TRBJ2-3; 11 positions agree with TRBD2. CDR1 is MRHNA, CDR2 SNTAGT, per germline. This CDR3 contains 16 residues. V dropped 5 bases and J dropped 0; count of bases not matched to a gene: 4. The CDR3 DNA sequence: TGTGCCAGCAGTTCCCTAGCGGGGGGTAGCACAGATACGCAGTATTTT. This sequence encodes CASSSLAGGSTDTQYF.

In regard to this clonotype: Germline is not matched at one junction end, which may reflect a read error. This chain connects TRBV11-3 to TRBJ2-3; 8 bases agree with TRBD1. The germline gives CDR1 SGHNT, CDR2 YENEEA. The CDR3 runs 13 residues. The DNA for the CDR3 is TGTGCGAGCACCTTTCAGGGGGCAGATACGAAGTATTTT. It specifies CASTFQGADTKYF.

As regards this clonotype: No conserved phenylalanine or tryptophan ends this CDR3, so it is likely a read error. V is TRBV20-1 and J is TRBJ2-7; 8 bases match TRBD2. There are 13 residues in the CDR3. The germline V gene has CDR1 DFQATT and CDR2 SNEGSKA (reference sequence). J gave up 4 bases and V 4 bases, and 6 bases lay outside the gene matches. DNA of the CDR3: TGCAGTGCTAATATGGCGGGAGGTTACGAGCAGTACTTA. It codes for CSANMAGGYEQYL.

Notes on this clonotype: The conserved phenylalanine or tryptophan is not found at the CDR3 terminus, so this likely reflects a read error. This sequence joins TRBV20-1 and TRBJ1-4, with 8 bases that match TRBD1. The V and J ends lost 6 bases and 6 bases, in that order; junction bases with no gene match: 9. CDR1 and CDR2 from the germline V gene are DFQATT and SNEGSKA (reference sequence). The CDR3 has 14 residues. The CDR3 loop is CSAKDDRGDEKLFL. For the CDR3, the DNA is TGCAGTGCCAAGGATGACAGGGGTGATGAAAAACTGTTTCTT.

With regard to this clonotype: An end of the junction does not agree with germline; a read error may underlie this. V and J are TRBV11-3 and TRBJ2-5, with TRBD1 matching 7 bases. The CDR3 totals 17 residues. Germline V CDR1 and CDR2: SGHNT, YENEEA. The CDR3 coding sequence is TGTGTCAGCAGCTTAGGGTCCAGAGGGGGCTCCCAAGAGACCCAGTACTTC. It encodes CVSSLGSRGGSQETQYF. Full variable domain (rest looked up from reference TRBV11-3 and TRBJ2-5): EAGVVQSPRYKIIEKKQPVAFWCNPISGHNTLYWYLQNLGQGPELLIRYENEEAVDDSQLPKDRFSAERLKGVDSTLKIQPAELGDSAVYLCVSSLGSRGGSQETQYFGPGTRLLVL.

This rearrangement joins TRBV11-2 to TRBJ2-5, with TRBD1 matching over 7 bases. This CDR3 spans 13 amino acids. The germline V gene encodes CDR1 SGHAT and CDR2 FQNNGV. In nucleotides, the CDR3 is TGTGGTAGCATGTCTACAGGGGAACAGACCCAGTACTTC. Protein product: CGSMSTGEQTQYF.

Worth noting for this clonotype: Germline is not matched at one junction end, which may reflect a read error. The gene calls are TRBV11-2 and TRBJ2-2, with D tentatively TRBD2 (7 bases). The CDR3 is 15 amino acids. CDR1 and CDR2 (germline): SGHAT, FQNNGV. CDR3 sequence reads: CASSLSGAVTGGLLF. CDR3 coding DNA: TGTGCCAGCAGCTTAAGCGGGGCCGTGACCGGGGGGCTGTTGTTT. The whole variable domain, remainder taken from reference TRBV11-2 and TRBJ2-2, is EAGVAQSPRYKIIEKRQSVAFWCNPISGHATLYWYQQILGQGPKLLIQFQNNGVVDDSQLPKDRFSAERLKGVDSTLKIQPAKLEDSAVYLCASSLSGAVTGGLLFGEGSRLTVL.